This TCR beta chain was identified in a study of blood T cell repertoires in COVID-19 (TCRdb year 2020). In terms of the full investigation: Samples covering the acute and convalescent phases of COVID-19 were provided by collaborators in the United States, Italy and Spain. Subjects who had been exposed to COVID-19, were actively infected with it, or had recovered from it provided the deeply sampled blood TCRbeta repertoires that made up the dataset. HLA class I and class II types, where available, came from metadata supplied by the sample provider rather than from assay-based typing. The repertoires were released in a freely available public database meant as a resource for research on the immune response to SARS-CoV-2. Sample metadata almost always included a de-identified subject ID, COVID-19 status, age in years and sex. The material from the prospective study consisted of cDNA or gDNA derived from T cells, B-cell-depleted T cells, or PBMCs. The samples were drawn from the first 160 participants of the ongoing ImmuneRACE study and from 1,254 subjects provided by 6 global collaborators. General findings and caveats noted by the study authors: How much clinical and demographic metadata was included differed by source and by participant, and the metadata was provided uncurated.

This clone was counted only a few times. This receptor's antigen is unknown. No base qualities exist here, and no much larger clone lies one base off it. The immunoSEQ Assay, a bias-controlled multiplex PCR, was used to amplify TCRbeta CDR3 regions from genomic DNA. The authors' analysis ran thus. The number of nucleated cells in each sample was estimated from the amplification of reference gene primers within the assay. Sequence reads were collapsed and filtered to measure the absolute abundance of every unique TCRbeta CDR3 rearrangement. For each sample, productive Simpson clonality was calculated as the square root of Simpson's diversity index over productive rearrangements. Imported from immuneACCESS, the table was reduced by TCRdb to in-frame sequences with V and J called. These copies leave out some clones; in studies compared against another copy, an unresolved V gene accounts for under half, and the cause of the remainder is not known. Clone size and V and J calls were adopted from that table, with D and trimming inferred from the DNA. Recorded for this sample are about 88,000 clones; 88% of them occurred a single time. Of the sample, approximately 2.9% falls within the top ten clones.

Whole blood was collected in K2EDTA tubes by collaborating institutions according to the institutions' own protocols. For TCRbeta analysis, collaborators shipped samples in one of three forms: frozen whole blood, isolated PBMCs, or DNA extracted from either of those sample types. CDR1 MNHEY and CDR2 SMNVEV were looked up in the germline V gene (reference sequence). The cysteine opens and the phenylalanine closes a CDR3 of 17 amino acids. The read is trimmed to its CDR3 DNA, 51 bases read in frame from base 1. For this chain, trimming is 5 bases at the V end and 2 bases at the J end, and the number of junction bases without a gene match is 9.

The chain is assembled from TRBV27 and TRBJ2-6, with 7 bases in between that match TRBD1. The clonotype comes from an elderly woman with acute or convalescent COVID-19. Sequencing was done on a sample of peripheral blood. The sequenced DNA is TGTGCCAGCAGTGGAGAACAGGGGTTCCCTGGGGCCAACGTCCTGACTTTC. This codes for CASSGEQGFPGANVLTF.